This T cell receptor (beta chain) was found in a study of blood T cell repertoires in COVID-19. Study-wide background: Researchers got acute and convalescent COVID-19 samples from the United States, Italy and Spain. T cells, B-cell-depleted T cells, or PBMCs supplied cDNA or gDNA.

CDR1 and CDR2 from the germline V gene are PRHDT and FYEKMQ (reference sequence). The CDR3 spans 12 residues. Trimming stripped 6 bases from V and 8 bases from J, with 11 bases between. As originally analysed: It was from reference gene primer amplification that nucleated cell counts were estimated. Produced via immunoSEQ multiplex PCR; TCRdb's table is partial and in-frame only. The V and J calls and clone size come from that table; D and trimming were worked out from the DNA. The sample records more than 200,000 clones, 80% to 85% being singletons. The genes are TRBV13 and TRBJ2-1, with D possibly TRBD1 on 6 matching bases. Material: peripheral blood. The receptor comes from a man aged 50 or older with active or convalescent COVID-19. CDR3: CASRAYRDEQFF. DNA for the CDR3: TGTGCCAGCAGAGCTTACAGGGATGAGCAGTTCTTC.